Following are 14 T cell receptor beta chains from one sample sequenced in a study of blood T cell dynamics during melanoma immunotherapy. Sequenced by immunoSEQ multiplex PCR; TCRdb stores in-frame clones only, minus some. The data contain roughly 12,000 clones, roughly 84% of them seen just once; the ten biggest clones take up 15%. Time point described: week 3, after first cycle of checkpoint inhibitor. The input for sequencing was blood, taken from a patient treated with checkpoint blockade. Source of these receptors: a human donor with melanoma.

This chain's CDR3 is CASRGFGTEAFF. The CDR3 DNA reads as TGTGCCAGCAGGGGTTTTGGGACTGAAGCTTTCTTT. This sequence joins TRBV4-2 and TRBJ1-1; D gene ambiguous. V shed 6 bases and J shed 5 bases, with 10 bases lying between them. The CDR3 sequence is 12 residues long. CDR1 and CDR2 (germline): LGHNA, YNFKEQ.

This clone has just a few counts. The rearrangement links TRBV27 to TRBJ2-2; unclear D gene. Germline values: CDR1 MNHEY, CDR2 SMNVEV (reference sequence). The CDR3 consists of 13 residues. V gave up 5 bases and J gave up 7 bases, with 11 bases separating them. The CDR3, as DNA: TGTGCCAGCAGTGCGGTCGTGGGCGGGGAGCTGTTTTTT. Translating gives CASSAVVGGELFF.

The chain combines TRBV5-1 with TRBJ1-5; possible D gene TRBD1, 5 bases. CDR1 SGHRS and CDR2 YFSETQ come from the germline V gene. The CDR3 is 15 residues long. Trimming stripped 1 base from V and 1 base from J, with 9 bases between. In DNA, the CDR3 is TGCGCCAGCAGCTTGACATCAGGGAGCAATCAGCCCCAGCATTTT. It encodes CASSLTSGSNQPQHF. Supplemented by reference TRBV5-1 and TRBJ1-5, the full variable domain reads KAGVTQTPRYLIKTRGQQVTLSCSPISGHRSVSWYQQTPGQGLQFLFEYFSETQRNKGNFPGRFSGRQFSNSRSEMNVSTLELGDSALYLCASSLTSGSNQPQHFGDGTRLSIL.

This chain connects TRBV6-5 to TRBJ2-1, with 7 bases aligning to TRBD1. V was pared by 6 bases and J by 9 bases, with 14 bases of the junction left unmatched. Germline loops: CDR1 MNHEY, CDR2 SVGAGI. The CDR3 is made up of 15 amino acids. CDR3 nucleotide sequence: TGTGCCAGCAGCCCCGGGACAGTACCCCTCGTTGAGCAGTTCTTC. The encoded protein is CASSPGTVPLVEQFF.

This sequence joins TRBV6-7 and TRBJ1-6; 7 bases line up with TRBD1. TRBV6-7 is known as an ORF, though its function is uncertain. The V gene end was trimmed by 7 bases and the J gene end by 7 bases; junction bases not matched to a gene: 4. The CDR3 totals 13 residues. The DNA for the CDR3 is TGTGCCAGCAACCTACAGGGGAATTCACCCCTCCACTTT. It translates to CASNLQGNSPLHF.

The chain recombines TRBV7-3 with TRBJ1-1; D remains unclear. This CDR3 has 13 residues. V shed 2 bases and J shed 3 bases, with 7 bases lying between them. From germline, CDR1 is SGHTA and CDR2 FQGTGA. The DNA for the CDR3 is TGTGCCAGCAGCTTATCCGCGGACACTGAAGCTTTCTTT. Protein product: CASSLSADTEAFF.

The chain uses TRBV30 and TRBJ2-1, with TRBD2 identical over 8 bases. CDR1 GTSNPN and CDR2 SVGIG come from the germline V gene (reference sequence). This CDR3 spans 14 amino acids. With 3 bases clipped from V and 2 bases from J, the junction kept 3 bases outside the gene matches. CDR3 sequence reads: CAWSAAGAYNEQFF. DNA for the CDR3: TGTGCCTGGAGCGCAGCGGGGGCCTACAATGAGCAGTTCTTC.

This clone is a singleton in its sample. The chain uses TRBV5-1 and TRBJ2-3; the D call may be TRBD1 or TRBD2 (5 bases each). The CDR3 is 15 residues long. V gave up 4 bases and J gave up 2 bases, with 14 bases separating them. Germline values: CDR1 SGHRS, CDR2 YFSETQ. The CDR3 DNA follows: TGCGCCAGCAGCGGGGGACGGCCGTTCACAGATACGCAGTATTTT. This translates into CASSGGRPFTDTQYF.

V is TRBV7-8 and J is TRBJ1-3; tentative D call: TRBD1 (5 bases). The germline V and J ends were trimmed by 5 bases and 1 base, with 9 bases remaining between them. This CDR3 is built from 14 residues. CDR1 is SGHVS and CDR2 is FQNEAQ in the germline V gene. The CDR3 protein is CASSLAGSGNTIYF. CDR3 nucleotides: TGTGCCAGCAGCCTCGCAGGGTCTGGAAACACCATATATTTT. Filled out from reference TRBV7-8 and TRBJ1-3, the complete variable domain reads GAGVSQSPRYKVAKRGQDVALRCDPISGHVSLFWYQQALGQGPEFLTYFQNEAQLDKSGLPSDRFFAERPEGSVSTLKIQRTQQEDSAVYLCASSLAGSGNTIYFGEGSWLTVV.

CDR3 bases: TGCGCCAGCAGCTTCCAGGGGCGGGGAGATACGCAGTATTTT. It yields the protein CASSFQGRGDTQYF. The chain joins TRBV5-1 to TRBJ2-3, with D perhaps matching TRBD1 or TRBD2 (6 bases each). The germline CDR1 and CDR2 sequences are SGHRS and YFSETQ. With 2 bases removed from V and 5 bases from J, the gap between germline ends came to 12 bases. CDR3 size: 14 residues.

Regarding this clone: Other DNA sequences from this sample encode an identical CDR3 as well. This rearrangement joins TRBV6-5 to TRBJ1-1, with no clear D. Trimming left V 0 bases short and J 2 bases short, with 7 bases between. The CDR3 length is 14 residues. The germline V gene encodes CDR1 MNHEY and CDR2 SVGAGI. The CDR3 reads CASSYSAGNTEAFF. DNA for the CDR3: TGTGCCAGCAGTTACTCGGCCGGTAACACTGAAGCTTTCTTT.

The CDR3 region has the DNA TGCAGCGGTGCCACGGAGACCGGGGCAGGGGCCAACGTCCTGACTTTC. Its translation is CSGATETGAGANVLTF. The J gene is TRBJ2-6, the V gene TRBV29-1; D is tentatively TRBD1 or TRBD2 (5 bases each). The germline V gene encodes CDR1 SQVTM and CDR2 ANQGSEA. With 7 bases removed from V and 4 bases from J, the gap between germline ends came to 20 bases. The CDR3 spans 16 residues.

The chain joins TRBV7-8 to TRBJ1-2, with 12 nucleotides matching TRBD1. The trim removed 0 bases at V and 4 bases at J, leaving 3 bases unmatched. This CDR3 spans 16 amino acids. Germline values: CDR1 SGHVS, CDR2 FQNEAQ. Here the CDR3 DNA reads TGTGCCAGCAGCTTAGCGGGGACAGGGGGCTTCTATGGCTACACCTTC. It translates to CASSLAGTGGFYGYTF.

A note on this clone: A read error may account for a junction end that differs from germline. DNA of the CDR3: TGTGCCATCAGTGAAGGTGGGGGCTACGATGAGCAGTTCTTC. This translates into CAISEGGGYDEQFF. The chain joins TRBV10-3 to TRBJ2-1, with a weak D call TRBD1 (6 bases). Germline CDR1 ENHRY, CDR2 SYGVKD. CDR3 length: 14 residues.